Following are 24 T cell receptor beta chains from one sample sequenced in a study of persistence of HIV-infected CD4 T cells. These receptors have no identified antigens. Sequencing used immunoSEQ version 4 in survey mode. Assay used: immunoSEQ multiplex PCR; TCRdb lists only in-frame clones, some missing. Among 15,000 to 20,000 clones listed, 75% to 80% were seen once. Stimulation used approximately 9.1 ug/mL lysate from CMV-infected fibroblasts. CD4+ T cells upregulating both CD40 ligand and CD69 were sorted as responding cells. The starting material was CD4+ T cells sorted from PBMCs after approximately 18-hour stimulation, obtained from a patient who received antiretroviral therapy. All receptors derive from an adult man with HIV who was CMV-seropositive.

For this clone: The same CDR3 is also encoded by other DNA sequences in this sample. The chain uses TRBV2 and TRBJ2-2; maybe TRBD1 (5 bases). Trimming took off 6 bases at V and 4 bases at J, with 12 bases between the two ends. This CDR3 has 14 amino acids. The germline CDR1 and CDR2 sequences are SNHLY and FYNNEI. This chain's CDR3 is CASRADRSTGELFF. Here the CDR3 DNA reads TGTGCCAGCAGGGCCGACAGAAGCACCGGGGAGCTGTTTTTT.

This clone has a handful of counts. The chain couples TRBV24-1 to TRBJ1-2; D is unresolved. V was cut by 5 bases and J by 7 bases, with 10 bases left in between. The length of the CDR3 is 12 residues. The germline gives CDR1 KGHDR, CDR2 SFDVKD. Here the CDR3 reads CATSGGMGGYTF. Here the CDR3 DNA reads TGTGCCACCAGTGGTGGTATGGGTGGCTACACCTTC.

The chain is built from TRBV7-9 and TRBJ1-4, with 8 bases identical to TRBD1. This CDR3 region has 15 residues. V gave up 2 bases and J gave up 8 bases; unmatched junction bases: 7. Per the germline V gene, CDR1 is SEHNR and CDR2 is FQNEAQ (reference sequence). As DNA, the CDR3 is TGTGCCAGCAGCTTACAGGGGGCGATGGTCGAAAAACTGTTTTTT. It encodes CASSLQGAMVEKLFF.

On this clone itself: Compared with germline, one end of the junction differs, possibly owing to a read error. V and J are TRBV28 and TRBJ1-5; the match to TRBD1 covers 9 bases. Germline CDR1 is MDHEN and CDR2 is SYDVKM. CDR3 length: 16 residues. The CDR3 reads CASSSGSTGGKQPQHF. CDR3 sequence (DNA): TGTGCCAGCAGTTCCGGGTCAACAGGGGGCAAACAGCCCCAGCATTTT.

The gene calls are TRBV9 and TRBJ2-3; 7 bases match TRBD1. Germline assignment: CDR1 SGDLS and CDR2 YYNGEE. With V trimmed by 2 bases and J by 2 bases, 8 bases remained unmatched. This CDR3 spans 16 amino acids. CDR3 region: CASSVRTGGPTDTQYF. Here the CDR3 DNA reads TGTGCCAGCAGCGTCCGGACAGGAGGTCCCACAGATACGCAGTATTTT.

The V call is TRBV29-1, the J call TRBJ1-2; tentatively, D is TRBD1 (5 bases). V lost 7 bases to trimming and J lost 9 bases, with 12 bases between them. The germline gives CDR1 SQVTM, CDR2 ANQGSEA. This CDR3 is built from 10 residues. DNA for the CDR3: TGCAGCGCCGGCGGGACTAGCTACACCTTC. Translation gives CSAGGTSYTF.

V usage is TRBV9 and J usage is TRBJ1-4, with 7 bases aligning to TRBD1. This CDR3 region has 15 residues. CDR1 is SGDLS and CDR2 is YYNGEE in the germline V gene. The ends lost 4 bases at V and 3 bases at J; junction bases unmatched: 6. CDR3 protein: CASSRQGEANEKLFF. Here the CDR3 DNA reads TGTGCCAGCAGCAGACAGGGCGAAGCTAATGAAAAACTGTTTTTT. Together with reference TRBV9 and TRBJ1-4, the CDR3 gives the full variable domain: DSGVTQTPKHLITATGQRVTLRCSPRSGDLSVYWYQQSLDQGLQFLIQYYNGEERAKGNILERFSAQQFPDLHSELNLSSLELGDSALYFCASSRQGEANEKLFFGSGTQLSVL.

J is TRBJ1-3 and V is TRBV7-9; 9 bases fit TRBD1. CDR3 size: 16 residues. Trimming at V came to 4 bases and at J to 1 base, leaving 5 bases not matched to a gene. CDR1 and CDR2 (germline): SEHNR, FQNEAQ (reference sequence). CDR3 amino acids: CASSSWDRESGNTIYF. In DNA, the CDR3 is TGTGCCAGCAGCTCCTGGGACAGGGAATCTGGAAACACCATATATTTT.

V is TRBV19 and J is TRBJ2-3; D might be TRBD1 or TRBD2, each matching 6 bases. Germline V gives CDR1 LNHDA, CDR2 SQIVND (reference sequence). V lost 3 bases and J lost 6, with 13 bases in between. There are 14 residues in the CDR3. The CDR3 loop reads CASSIRGQGDTQYF. CDR3 nucleotide sequence: TGTGCCAGTAGTATCCGGGGGCAGGGGGATACGCAGTATTTT. Looking up the rest from reference TRBV19 and TRBJ2-3 gives the full variable domain: DGGITQSPKYLFRKEGQNVTLSCEQNLNHDAMYWYRQDPGQGLRLIYYSQIVNDFQKGDIAEGYSVSREKKESFPLTVTSAQKNPTAFYLCASSIRGQGDTQYFGPGTRLTVL.

The gene calls are TRBV6-5 and TRBJ1-2; D is ambiguous. The CDR3 contains 14 residues. Between the trimmed V and J ends, which lost 6 bases and 5 bases, there was a span of 16 bases. CDR1 MNHEY and CDR2 SVGAGI come from the germline V gene. CDR3 DNA: TGTGCCAGCAGAACCCCCGGCGGGGTATATGGCTACACCTTC. Its protein is CASRTPGGVYGYTF.

V gene TRBV3-1 (or the pseudogene TRBV3-2) combines with J gene TRBJ2-7; 7 bases agree with TRBD2. V gave up 1 base and J gave up 4 bases; unmatched junction bases: 1. Germline CDR1 reads LGHDT; CDR2 reads YNNKEL (reference sequence). CDR3 length equals 13 residues. CDR3 bases: TGTGCCAGCAGCCAAGTAGCGGGTTACGAGCAGTACTTC. Translated, it gives CASSQVAGYEQYF.

The rearrangement links TRBV7-9 to TRBJ1-1; perhaps TRBD1 as D (5 bases). Between the trimmed V and J ends, which lost 2 bases and 1 base, there was a span of 8 bases. The germline CDR1 and CDR2 sequences are SEHNR and FQNEAQ (reference sequence). The CDR3 runs to 14 residues. The CDR3 region has the DNA TGTGCCAGCAGCTTACAGGGAGGGAACACTGAAGCTTTCTTT. Its protein product is CASSLQGGNTEAFF.

There are a few counts of this clone. This chain uses TRBV5-8 with TRBJ1-2; D not resolved. CDR3 length equals 14 residues. V was pared by 0 bases and J by 4 bases, with 10 bases between. Germline V CDR1 and CDR2: SGHTS, YDEGEE. The CDR3 nucleotides read TGTGCCAGCAGCTTGGGAGGCAGCATCTATGGCTACACCTTC. Residues: CASSLGGSIYGYTF.

The rearrangement joins TRBV2 to TRBJ1-5; D is possibly TRBD1 (6 bases). Germline CDR1 reads SNHLY; CDR2 reads FYNNEI. This CDR3 contains 15 residues. V lost 9 bases and J 4 bases, leaving 19 bases between the germline ends. The CDR3 nucleotides read TGTGCCAGTAGGGGGTCGGCGACACCTAATCAGCCCCAGCATTTT. Protein: CASRGSATPNQPQHF.

V and J are TRBV2 and TRBJ2-3; 11 bases fit TRBD2. Looked up from germline, CDR1 is SNHLY and CDR2 is FYNNEI. The V gene end was trimmed by 6 bases and the J gene end by 2 bases; junction bases not matched to a gene: 4. The CDR3 covers 15 residues. CDR3 region: CASRLAGGYTDTQYF. The CDR3 nucleotides read TGTGCCAGCAGGCTAGCGGGGGGCTACACAGATACGCAGTATTTT.

The chain couples TRBV4-1 to TRBJ1-2, with D unresolved. V was trimmed by 0 bases and J by 2 bases, leaving 13 bases between them. The CDR3 runs 16 residues. Germline V gene data show CDR1 as MGHRA and CDR2 as YSYEKL. CDR3 region: CASSQEPLTANYGYTF. The CDR3 DNA reads as TGCGCCAGCAGCCAAGAACCCCTCACAGCCAACTATGGCTACACCTTC.

The V gene is TRBV5-1, the J gene TRBJ2-3, with D uncertain. V dropped 2 bases and J dropped 1 base, with 11 bases sitting between them. The germline V gene encodes CDR1 SGHRS and CDR2 YFSETQ. There are 15 residues in the CDR3. The CDR3 DNA follows: TGCGCCAGCAGCTTTGGCGGACCCCGCACAGATACGCAGTATTTT. This sequence encodes CASSFGGPRTDTQYF.

As for this clone: The sample has other DNA sequences that encode this CDR3 too. The rearrangement joins TRBV12-3 or TRBV12-4 to TRBJ2-7, with 8 bases lining up with TRBD1. The CDR3 extends over 13 amino acids. The trim removed 5 bases at V and 4 bases at J, leaving 4 bases unmatched. CDR3 in amino acids: CASSRNRGYEQYF. In nucleotides, the CDR3 is TGTGCCAGCAGTCGGAACAGGGGGTACGAGCAGTACTTC.

V gene TRBV5-6 combines with J gene TRBJ2-7; D is ambiguous. This CDR3 spans 13 amino acids. Germline CDR1 is SGHDT and CDR2 is YYEEEE. The V gene lost 4 bases and the J gene lost 11 bases, with 19 bases spanning the gap. The CDR3 sequence: CASSPGLGLREYF. CDR3 coding DNA: TGTGCCAGCAGCCCGGGTTTGGGGTTGAGAGAGTACTTC. The whole variable domain, filled in from reference TRBV5-6 and TRBJ2-7, reads DAGVTQSPTHLIKTRGQQVTLRCSPKSGHDTVSWYQQALGQGPQFIFQYYEEEERQRGNFPDRFSGHQFPNYSSELNVNALLLGDSALYLCASSPGLGLREYFGPGTRLTVT.

This chain links TRBV6-6 with TRBJ1-5, with D unclear. V was shortened by 5 bases and J by 7 bases, with 9 bases between the two germline ends. The CDR3 is 12 residues long. Germline values: CDR1 MNHNY, CDR2 SVGAGI (reference sequence). In nucleotides, the CDR3 is TGTGCCAGCAGTAGGGTAGGACAGCCCCAGCATTTT. Translated: CASSRVGQPQHF.

This clone was seen a single time. J is TRBJ1-5 and V is TRBV12-3 or TRBV12-4, with D uncertain. The CDR3 covers 12 residues. With 5 bases removed from V and 8 bases from J, the gap between germline ends came to 10 bases. The chain's CDR3 is CASSRGVKPQHF. Written as DNA, the CDR3 is TGTGCCAGCAGTCGCGGAGTCAAGCCCCAGCATTTT.

The V call is TRBV28, the J call TRBJ1-5; D is undetermined. Trimming shortened V by 1 base and J by 8 bases, and 12 bases separated the two germline ends. The CDR3 length is 14 residues. CDR1 and CDR2 (germline): MDHEN, SYDVKM. The DNA of the CDR3 is TGTGCCAGCAGTTTATATCCATCCGCGGAGCCCCAGCATTTT. Its protein product is CASSLYPSAEPQHF.

The chain carries TRBV29-1 and TRBJ2-2; 8 bases are a match to TRBD2. The CDR3 runs 13 residues. Germline CDR1 is SQVTM and CDR2 is ANQGSEA. After removal of 8 bases from V and 7 bases from J, the junction contained 9 bases not matched to a gene. The CDR3 is CSYRGGTNGELFF. The DNA for the CDR3 is TGCAGCTACCGGGGGGGTACTAACGGGGAGCTGTTTTTT.

The chain joins TRBV7-8 to TRBJ2-3, with TRBD2 matching over 7 bases. The V and J ends lost 4 bases and 2 bases, in that order; junction bases with no gene match: 12. This CDR3 is built from 17 residues. Germline V gene lookup returns CDR1 SGHVS and CDR2 FQNEAQ. CDR3 DNA: TGTGCCAGCAGCTCCCGGGGGGAGCGGGTGCTCACAGATACGCAGTATTTT. It codes for CASSSRGERVLTDTQYF.